This TCR beta chain was captured by sequencing in a study of naive and memory T cell subsets. Whole-study results and caveats: Naive repertoires, especially CD8, held a few larger clonotypes, possibly memory cells re-expressing CD45RA.

The V gene's germline CDR1 is SQVTM and CDR2 ANQGSEA. V dropped 3 bases and J dropped 0 bases, with 3 bases sitting between them. This CDR3 has 12 residues. The beta constant-region primer was an equimolar mix of two oligonucleotides covering TRBC1 and TRBC2. The ligated cDNA underwent four PCR rounds using SP2 and nested alpha and beta constant-region primers. TCRdb re-called the UMI-ligation and nested PCR reads through MiXCR, storing one row per CDR3 protein. The table shows 150,000 or so distinct CDR3 sequences, with under 25% occurring only once. This clonotype was seen many times. Its antigen is unidentified.

This chain connects TRBV29-1 to TRBJ2-1; D remains unclear. The sequence was collected from a human donor in good health. Sequenced material: naive CD4+ T cells from blood. The CDR3 protein is CSVESSYNEQFF. DNA for the CDR3: TGCAGCGTTGAGAGCTCCTACAATGAGCAGTTCTTC.